This T cell receptor (beta chain) is drawn from a study of CD4 and CD8 cells across lung adenocarcinoma regions. TCRdb reprocessed the PCR reads with MiXCR, giving one entry per CDR3 protein. This table has some 20,000 distinct CDR3 sequences, 46% appearing once. With 3 bases clipped from V and 7 bases from J, the junction kept 10 bases outside the gene matches. The CDR3 sequence is 15 residues long. Germline CDR1 is MNHEY and CDR2 is SMNVEV (reference sequence). By share, this clonotype counts as medium-sized. Localized lung adenocarcinoma, a non-small cell lung cancer, affected the donors. The chain uses TRBV27 and TRBJ2-5; 8 bases line up with TRBD2. What was sequenced was CD4+ T cells from the margin of a lung tumor. The origin of this receptor is a male donor with lung adenocarcinoma. The CD4 and CD8 labels of this study may be unreliable. The CDR3 DNA reads as TGTGCCAGCAGTTTTGGGACTAGAGGAGGTGGGACCCAGTACTTC. This codes for CASSFGTRGGGTQYF.